The entry below describes one T cell receptor beta chain. The antigen remains unidentified. Assay: immunoSEQ multiplex PCR; the TCRdb copy retains only in-frame clones and omits some. The sample records almost 70,000 clones, about 89% being singletons. The data were obtained in a study of OX40 agonist ivuxolimab in advanced cancers. Study context: Participants could have had prior anti-PD-1, anti-PD-L1 or anti-CTLA-4 therapy, and roughly 40% had some.

The V gene lost 6 bases and the J gene lost 4 bases, with 13 bases spanning the gap. Per the germline V gene, CDR1 is MDHEN and CDR2 is SYDVKM. This CDR3 spans 15 amino acids. Study results and limitations: The study found that CD8+ T cells averaged more expanded clones than CD4+. What antigens the expanded peripheral T cells recognized was never established. Clones of CD4+ and CD8+ blood T cells grew by week 6 at doses of 0.1 to 3.0 mg/kg.

The clonotype comes from an adult with an advanced solid tumor such as melanoma, head and neck, liver or kidney cancer. The chain uses TRBV28 and TRBJ2-6; D tentatively fits TRBD1 or TRBD2 (5 bases each). The sample here was CD4+ or CD8+ T cells sorted from blood, taken in a trial of the OX40 agonist ivuxolimab. CDR3 sequence reads: CASSRPGTGANVLTF. In DNA form, the CDR3 reads TGTGCCAGCAGCCGACCAGGGACCGGGGCCAACGTCCTGACTTTC.